This TCR beta chain derives from a study of blood T cell repertoires in COVID-19. At the level of the study: Donors in the United States, Italy and Spain gave samples during acute or convalescent COVID-19.

CDR3 length equals 15 residues. Germline V lookup: CDR1 MNHNY, CDR2 SVGAGI (reference sequence). Trimming took 0 bases from V and 5 from J, leaving 14 bases between them. As processed by the authors: Estimation of nucleated cell counts was performed using reference gene primer amplification. The method was immunoSEQ multiplex PCR; TCRdb's version includes in-frame clones alone and lacks a portion of them. The V and J calls and the clone size are those of that table, but D and trimming were determined from the DNA. The repertoire holds about 52,000 clones, with roughly 90% as singletons. A few counts support this clone.

This TCR derives from a man older than 75 with active or convalescent COVID-19. The chain couples TRBV6-6 to TRBJ2-7; maybe TRBD1 (7 bases). Sequences were obtained from peripheral blood. CDR3 sequence reads: CASSYSNRGGNEQYF. In DNA form, the CDR3 reads TGTGCCAGCAGTTACTCGAACAGGGGAGGCAACGAGCAGTACTTC.